This entry lists 9 T cell receptor beta chains sequenced from one sample in a study of T-cell memory formation after mild COVID-19. TCRdb processed the 5' RACE reads anew with MiXCR; each CDR3 protein has one entry. The sample contains 110,000 to 150,000 distinct CDR3 sequences, 14% of which appear only once. Sequencing used PBMCs or a T cell subset sorted from them (not recorded which). The source is an adult woman who had mild COVID-19 (a few samples of this study predate the infection). Cell type and time point are not known.

This clonotype was seen a handful of times. The V gene is TRBV20-1, the J gene TRBJ1-2; 7 bases map to TRBD1. Losses at the gene ends were 5 bases for V and 4 bases for J; bases not matched to a gene: 13. CDR1 and CDR2 from the germline V gene are DFQATT and SNEGSKA (reference sequence). This CDR3 region has 15 residues. This CDR3 is CSAPSWFEGAYGYTF. In DNA, the CDR3 is TGCAGTGCTCCCAGCTGGTTTGAGGGGGCCTATGGCTACACCTTC.

The chain joins TRBV7-9 to TRBJ2-7, with 9 bases lining up with TRBD1. The CDR3 covers 12 residues. Per germline, CDR1 SEHNR and CDR2 FQNEAQ (reference sequence). The ends lost 4 bases at V and 6 bases at J; junction bases unmatched: 1. The CDR3 DNA reads as TGTGCCAGCAGCTGGACAGGGGTCGAGCAGTACTTC. Its translation is CASSWTGVEQYF. The whole variable domain, filled in from reference TRBV7-9 and TRBJ2-7, reads DTGVSQNPRHKITKRGQNVTFRCDPISEHNRLYWYRQTLGQGPEFLTYFQNEAQLEKSRLLSDRFSAERPKGSFSTLEIQRTEQGDSAMYLCASSWTGVEQYFGPGTRLTVT.

V gene TRBV5-1 combines with J gene TRBJ2-1, with D uncertain. V shed 2 bases and J shed 5 bases, with 8 bases lying between them. Germline CDR1 SGHRS, CDR2 YFSETQ. The CDR3 contains 13 residues. CDR3 residues: CASSLELNNEQFF. CDR3 coding DNA: TGCGCCAGCAGCTTAGAACTTAACAATGAGCAGTTCTTC.

A few counts support this clonotype. The J gene is TRBJ2-7, the V gene TRBV9; 8 bases are a match to TRBD1. The CDR3 covers 17 residues. Germline V gene sequence: CDR1 SGDLS, CDR2 YYNGEE. V shed 3 bases and J 4 bases; nucleotides not matched to a gene: 15. The CDR3 DNA reads as TGTGCCAGCAGCGGTTCAACAGGGGGTTGGGAGATGTACGAGCAGTACTTC. Translated, it gives CASSGSTGGWEMYEQYF.

The chain couples TRBV4-1 to TRBJ2-7, with a tentative D call TRBD1 (6 bases). The ends were cut back, 2 bases at V and 1 base at J, with 9 bases in the middle. Germline values: CDR1 MGHRA, CDR2 YSYEKL. This CDR3 has 14 amino acids. The CDR3 nucleotides read TGCGCCAGCAGCCAAACAGGGTCTTCCTACGAGCAGTACTTC. Protein sequence: CASSQTGSSYEQYF.

In its sample, this clonotype was seen a few times. The chain recombines TRBV6-6 with TRBJ2-1; TRBD2 is a possible D gene (6 bases). The V gene lost 2 bases and the J gene lost 4 bases, with 9 bases spanning the gap. From germline, CDR1 is MNHNY and CDR2 SVGAGI (reference sequence). The CDR3 has 14 amino acids. The CDR3: CASSYGGWYNEQFF. In nucleotides, the CDR3 is TGTGCCAGCAGTTACGGGGGGTGGTACAATGAGCAGTTCTTC.

This clonotype was seen a handful of times. This chain joins TRBV12-3 or TRBV12-4 and TRBJ2-7; tentatively, D is TRBD1 or TRBD2 (5 bases each). V dropped 5 bases and J dropped 6 bases, with 17 bases sitting between them. This CDR3 is built from 14 residues. CDR3 in amino acids: CASSPKRDGLEQYF. The CDR3 nucleotides read TGTGCCAGCAGTCCTAAACGGGACGGCCTCGAGCAGTACTTC.

This clonotype was counted a few times. This rearrangement joins TRBV9 to TRBJ2-1; 7 bases are shared with TRBD1. Germline V lookup: CDR1 SGDLS, CDR2 YYNGEE. The CDR3 sequence is 15 residues long. V was pared by 2 bases and J by 3 bases, with 5 bases of the junction left unmatched. CDR3: CASSVTGVVYNEQFF. As DNA, the CDR3 is TGTGCCAGCAGCGTTACAGGGGTTGTCTACAATGAGCAGTTCTTC.

This clonotype occurred many times. V gene TRBV9 combines with J gene TRBJ1-2; 11 nucleotides line up with TRBD1. Germline V gene sequence: CDR1 SGDLS, CDR2 YYNGEE. The CDR3 spans 16 residues. V gave up 3 bases and J gave up 3 bases; unmatched junction bases: 7. The CDR3 sequence is CASSARTGGEHYGYTF. In nucleotides, the CDR3 is TGTGCCAGCAGCGCCAGGACAGGGGGCGAACACTATGGCTACACCTTC.